Below, 13 T cell receptor beta chains from the same sample are listed, as sequenced in a study of cytomegalovirus exposure and HLA in healthy donors. The PCR made use of 60 Vbeta and 13 Jbeta primers. TCRdb's table, derived via immunoSEQ multiplex PCR, lists solely in-frame clones and lacks some. The table shows approximately 170,000 clones, with 68% occurring only once. The sample taken for sequencing was PBMCs. All receptors derive from a man in his fifties in good health and CMV-seronegative.

The chain couples TRBV4-3 to TRBJ1-2; TRBD1 is a possible D gene (6 bases). Germline loops: CDR1 LGHNA, CDR2 YSLEER. The CDR3 loop spans 14 amino acids. The V gene lost 2 bases and the J gene lost 4 bases, with 11 bases spanning the gap. CDR3 protein: CASSQWGQGYGYTF. The CDR3 DNA reads TGCGCCAGCAGCCAATGGGGGCAAGGCTATGGCTACACCTTC.

This sequence joins TRBV27 and TRBJ2-2; D is ambiguous. Germline V gene lookup returns CDR1 MNHEY and CDR2 SMNVEV (reference sequence). Trimming took off 6 bases at V and 1 base at J, with 3 bases between the two ends. The CDR3 contains 12 residues. The CDR3, as DNA: TGTGCCAGCAGCCTGAACACCGGGGAGCTGTTTTTT. Its translation: CASSLNTGELFF.

The chain carries TRBV5-1 and TRBJ2-5; TRBD2 matches at 14 bases. The DNA end favors TRBJ2-7, so the J call may be wrong. Germline V gene data show CDR1 as SGHRS and CDR2 as YFSETQ. This CDR3 has 15 amino acids. Here the CDR3 reads CASSPGTSGGYEQYF. CDR3 coding DNA: TGCGCCAGCAGCCCCGGGACTAGCGGGGGTTACGAGCAGTACTTC.

This chain links TRBV5-1 with TRBJ1-1; D is ambiguous. Trimming removed 5 bases from V and 1 base from J, with 12 bases in between. Germline lookup yields CDR1 SGHRS and CDR2 YFSETQ. CDR3 length: 14 residues. For the CDR3, the DNA is TGCGCCAGCAGTCTAGGAGGGAGGAACACTGAAGCTTTCTTT. This codes for CASSLGGRNTEAFF.

The CDR3 sequence: CASSPGRVNSPLHF. DNA of the CDR3: TGTGCCAGCAGCCCCGGCAGGGTAAATTCACCCCTCCACTTT. The chain has TRBV6-5 and TRBJ1-6; D possibly corresponds to TRBD1 (5 bases). V lost 6 bases, J lost 7 bases, and 13 bases lay in between. The CDR3 runs 14 residues. The germline V gene has CDR1 MNHEY and CDR2 SVGAGI.

The chain couples TRBV27 to TRBJ1-6, with D possibly being TRBD1 (5 bases). V was cut by 2 bases and J by 2 bases, with 7 bases left in between. CDR1 and CDR2 from the germline V gene are MNHEY and SMNVEV (reference sequence). The CDR3 has 15 amino acids. The CDR3 loop is CASSLGHTYNSPLHF. The CDR3 DNA is TGTGCCAGCAGTTTAGGACATACCTATAATTCACCCCTCCACTTT.

The chain has TRBV9 and TRBJ2-3; D is perhaps TRBD2 (6 bases). Germline loops: CDR1 SGDLS, CDR2 YYNGEE. The CDR3 length is 15 residues. Trimming removed 4 bases from V and 5 bases from J, with 17 bases in between. CDR3 in amino acids: CASSPSQGLRDTQYF. CDR3 bases: TGTGCCAGCAGCCCCAGTCAGGGACTGAGAGATACGCAGTATTTT.

V and J are TRBV5-6 and TRBJ2-7, with D perhaps TRBD2 (6 bases). Germline CDR1 SGHDT, CDR2 YYEEEE. With 7 bases removed from V and 0 bases from J, the gap between germline ends came to 14 bases. The length of the CDR3 is 14 residues. The DNA for the CDR3 is TGTGCCAGCTCCACCTTGGGGGGCTCCTACGAGCAGTACTTC. This translates into CASSTLGGSYEQYF.

The chain is built from TRBV6-6 and TRBJ2-5, with 9 bases lining up with TRBD2. This CDR3 comprises 16 residues. Germline V lookup: CDR1 MNHNY, CDR2 SVGAGI (reference sequence). V gave up 2 bases and J gave up 5 bases; unmatched junction bases: 9. The CDR3 nucleotides read TGTGCCAGCAGTTACGGGTGGGGACTAGCCGGGGAGACCCAGTACTTC. Amino acid sequence: CASSYGWGLAGETQYF.

The chain is built from TRBV5-1 and TRBJ2-5; TRBD1 matches at 7 bases. Germline CDR1 is SGHRS and CDR2 is YFSETQ. The length of the CDR3 is 15 residues. J gave up 4 bases and V 0 bases, and 6 bases lay outside the gene matches. CDR3 DNA: TGCGCCAGCAGCTTGGACAGGGGCCAACCAGAGACCCAGTACTTC. Protein product: CASSLDRGQPETQYF.

This clone has only one observation. The rearrangement links TRBV19 to TRBJ2-3, with a possible D match to TRBD1 (6 bases). The V end lost 3 bases, the J end lost 0 bases, and 13 bases lay between the germline ends. The CDR3 is 16 amino acids. Germline CDR1 is LNHDA and CDR2 is SQIVND (reference sequence). In nucleotides, the CDR3 is TGTGCCAGTAGTATTCCGGACAGTCCTAGCACAGATACGCAGTATTTT. This encodes CASSIPDSPSTDTQYF.

This clone was seen only a few times. The V and J genes are TRBV5-1 and TRBJ1-1; 9 nucleotides line up with TRBD1. V lost 4 bases, J lost 4 bases, and 5 bases stayed unmatched. Per the germline V gene, CDR1 is SGHRS and CDR2 is YFSETQ. CDR3 length: 14 amino acids. CDR3 sequence: CASSPRDRATEAFF. In DNA form, the CDR3 reads TGCGCCAGCAGCCCCCGGGACAGGGCCACTGAAGCTTTCTTT.

The CDR3 protein is CASNDRGYNEQFF. The CDR3 DNA follows: TGCGCCAGCAACGACAGGGGTTACAATGAGCAGTTCTTC. The chain recombines TRBV10-1 with TRBJ2-1; 8 positions agree with TRBD1. V shed 7 bases and J 4 bases; nucleotides not matched to a gene: 3. Germline CDR1 reads WNHNN; CDR2 reads SYGVQD (reference sequence). The CDR3 contains 13 residues.